A selection of T cell receptor beta chains follows, all from one sample in a study of blood T cell repertoires in COVID-19. Clones were sequenced by immunoSEQ multiplex PCR, and TCRdb holds only the in-frame ones, with some missing. This table has tens of thousands of clones, around 90% appearing once. The sample taken for sequencing was peripheral blood. The receptors stem from a human donor with active COVID-19. The donor label of this sample is uncertain. Both conserved end residues are part of each CDR3.

V	J	CDR3
TRBV4-2	TRBJ1-3	CASSLGQGENTIYF
TRBV11-3	TRBJ1-6	CASSLQGGTPLHF
TRBV14	TRBJ1-1	CASSQDYGGSEAFF
TRBV29-1	TRBJ2-1	CSVAATQKRYNEQFF
TRBV14	TRBJ2-1	CASSQVGSGSYNEQFF
TRBV11-2	TRBJ1-4	CASSLYGTGYEKLFF
TRBV2	TRBJ2-5	CASAGQIQETQYF
TRBV12-3/TRBV12-4	TRBJ1-1	CASSSGQLSEAFF
TRBV9	TRBJ2-1	CASSGAGEGTNEQFF
TRBV2	TRBJ1-4	CASRATRSGEKLFF
TRBV13	TRBJ2-1	CASSIQHHPGDNEQFF
TRBV15	TRBJ2-1	CATSRDKGDSGRRYEQFF
TRBV5-5	TRBJ1-5	CASSRISGSQPQHF
TRBV7-8	TRBJ2-6	CASSLLILNRGSSGANVLTF
TRBV5-1	TRBJ2-1	CASSRGRQSYNEQFF
TRBV18	TRBJ1-2	CASSPFFEGLDYGYTF
TRBV19	TRBJ2-5	CASRPAGGQETQYF
TRBV5-4	TRBJ2-1	CASSARDRGTYNEQFF
TRBV19	TRBJ2-1	CASTQRESSYNEQFF
TRBV5-1	TRBJ1-6	CASSLGAAGDGSPLHF
TRBV6-5	TRBJ2-7	CASSYSSSGSYEQYF